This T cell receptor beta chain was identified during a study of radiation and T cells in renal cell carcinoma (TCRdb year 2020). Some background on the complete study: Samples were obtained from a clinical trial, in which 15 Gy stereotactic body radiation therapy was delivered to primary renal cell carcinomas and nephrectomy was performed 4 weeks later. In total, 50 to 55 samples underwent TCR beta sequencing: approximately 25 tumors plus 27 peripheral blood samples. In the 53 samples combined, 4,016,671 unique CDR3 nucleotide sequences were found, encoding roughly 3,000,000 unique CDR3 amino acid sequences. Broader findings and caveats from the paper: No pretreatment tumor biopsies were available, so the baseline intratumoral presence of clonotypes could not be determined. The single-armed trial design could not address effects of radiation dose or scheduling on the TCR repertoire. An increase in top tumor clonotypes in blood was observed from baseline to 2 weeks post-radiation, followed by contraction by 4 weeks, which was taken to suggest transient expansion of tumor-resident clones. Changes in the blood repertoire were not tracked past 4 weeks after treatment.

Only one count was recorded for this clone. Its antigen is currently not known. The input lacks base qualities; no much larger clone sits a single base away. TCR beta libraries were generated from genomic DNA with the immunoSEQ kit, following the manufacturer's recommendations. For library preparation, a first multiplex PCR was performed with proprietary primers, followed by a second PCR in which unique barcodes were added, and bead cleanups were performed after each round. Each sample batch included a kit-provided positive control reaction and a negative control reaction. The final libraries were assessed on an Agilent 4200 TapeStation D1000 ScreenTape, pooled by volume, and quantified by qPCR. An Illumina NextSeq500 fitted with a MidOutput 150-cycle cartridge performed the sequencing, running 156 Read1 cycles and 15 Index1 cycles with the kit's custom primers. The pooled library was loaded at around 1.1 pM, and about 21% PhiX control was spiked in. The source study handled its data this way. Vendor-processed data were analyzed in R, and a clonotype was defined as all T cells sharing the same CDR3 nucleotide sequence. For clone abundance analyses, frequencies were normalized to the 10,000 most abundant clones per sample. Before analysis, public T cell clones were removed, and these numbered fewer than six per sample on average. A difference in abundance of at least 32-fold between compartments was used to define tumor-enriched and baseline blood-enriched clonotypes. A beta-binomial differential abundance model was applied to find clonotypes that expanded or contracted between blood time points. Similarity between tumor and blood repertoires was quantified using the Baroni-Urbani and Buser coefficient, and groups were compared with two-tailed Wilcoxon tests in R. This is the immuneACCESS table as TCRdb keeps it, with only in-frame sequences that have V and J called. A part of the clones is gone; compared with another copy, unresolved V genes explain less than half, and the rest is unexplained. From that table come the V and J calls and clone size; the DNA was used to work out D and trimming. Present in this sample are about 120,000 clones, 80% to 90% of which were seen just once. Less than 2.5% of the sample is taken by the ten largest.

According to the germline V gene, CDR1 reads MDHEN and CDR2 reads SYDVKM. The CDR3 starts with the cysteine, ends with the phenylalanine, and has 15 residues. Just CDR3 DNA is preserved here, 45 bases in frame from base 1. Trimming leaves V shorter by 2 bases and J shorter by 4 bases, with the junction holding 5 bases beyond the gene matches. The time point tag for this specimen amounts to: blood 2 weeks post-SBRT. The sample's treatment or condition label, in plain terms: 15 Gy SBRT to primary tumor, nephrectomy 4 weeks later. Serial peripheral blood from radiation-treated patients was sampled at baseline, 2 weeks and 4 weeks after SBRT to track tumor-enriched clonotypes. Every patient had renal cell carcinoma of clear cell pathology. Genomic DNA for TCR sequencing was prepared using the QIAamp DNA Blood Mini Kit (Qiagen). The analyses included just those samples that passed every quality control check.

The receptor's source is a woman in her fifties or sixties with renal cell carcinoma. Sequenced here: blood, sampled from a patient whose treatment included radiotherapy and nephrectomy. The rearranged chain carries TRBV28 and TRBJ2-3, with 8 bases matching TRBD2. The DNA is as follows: TGTGCCAGCAGTTTAGGTCGGGGGGGAGCAGATACGCAGTATTTT. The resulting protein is CASSLGRGGADTQYF.